The rows below give T cell receptor beta chains drawn from one sample of a study of T-cell reconstitution after alpha-beta-depleted transplantation in children. One entry per CDR3 protein results from TCRdb running MiXCR on the PCR reads. The sample has around 450,000 distinct CDR3 sequences, around two fifths seen once. The sequences come from PBMCs, collected before TCRalphabeta/CD19-depleted stem cell transplant. The receptors were sampled from a girl aged 2 to 10 with aplastic anemia, due to receive a stem cell transplant. Each CDR3 is given with its conserved first and last residue.

>14|TRBJ1-1|TRBV2
CASRGQEMNTEAFF
>13|TRBJ1-1|TRBV9
CASSVATNTEAFF
>13|TRBJ2-7|TRBV29-1
CSVLDRGVSEQYF
>16|TRBJ2-1|TRBV10-3
CAISEPGTSGLNEQFF
>13|TRBJ1-6|TRBV5-1
CASSLEPTGVLHF
>13|TRBJ2-3|TRBV29-1
CSVDSGWKDTQYF
>13|TRBJ2-2|TRBV12-3/TRBV12-4
CASSFPPSRELFF
>14|TRBJ2-2|TRBV24-1
CATSDSSGPGELFF
>14|TRBJ2-1|TRBV7-3
CASSMSGAYNEQFF
>14|TRBJ1-4|TRBV7-9
CASSFVGGNEKLFF
>15|TRBJ2-2|TRBV12-3/TRBV12-4
CASSLEWRYTGELFF
>15|TRBJ1-5|TRBV5-1
CASSRQGGDNQPQHF
>13|TRBJ2-7|TRBV5-1
CASSPLGGGEQYF
>14|TRBJ2-2|TRBV28
CASRGGRNTGELFF
>17|TRBJ2-3|TRBV5-1
CASSLVYPGPMVDTQYF
>13|TRBJ2-7|TRBV7-2
CASNLGPAYEQYF
>12|TRBJ2-7|TRBV27
CASGRSSHEQYF
>16|TRBJ2-1|TRBV12-3/TRBV12-4
CASSLGLGGGYNEQFF
>17|TRBJ2-7|TRBV5-1
CASSLVSGLQPTYEQYF
>17|TRBJ1-4|TRBV6-5
CASSSTEYTATNEKLFF
>13|TRBJ2-1|TRBV7-6
CASSKMTGREQFF
>17|TRBJ2-2|TRBV20-1
CSATRLAGGPNTGELFF
>12|TRBJ2-7|TRBV29-1
CSVGAGPYEQYF
>15|TRBJ1-5|TRBV5-8
CASSLAGGRSQPQHF
>14|TRBJ2-1|TRBV20-1
CSASRGRTYNEQFF
>15|TRBJ2-5|TRBV30
CAWTSGLAGGETQYF
>16|TRBJ2-3|TRBV2
CASVQGHGSHTGTQYF
>15|TRBJ2-4|TRBV7-9
CASSHSVLANNIQYF
>14|TRBJ2-2|TRBV29-1
CSVEDEFLSGELFF
>14|TRBJ1-4|TRBV2
CASSKGRFNEKLFF
>12|TRBJ2-1|TRBV20-1
CSAPAPGGEQFF
>17|TRBJ1-1|TRBV5-7
CASSLRTAAREATEAFF
>15|TRBJ2-7|TRBV28
CASSLRGAGGYEQYF
>13|TRBJ2-1|TRBV5-4
CASRSQLNNEQFF
>17|TRBJ2-3|TRBV6-1
CASSMRGDRSIADTQYF
>15|TRBJ2-7|TRBV7-9
CASSLELPRAYEQYF
>18|TRBJ2-7|TRBV20-1
CSARAGTSGSLSSYEQYF
>14|TRBJ1-1|TRBV20-1
CSAPREGRDTEAFF
>14|TRBJ2-5|TRBV2
CASSNLASGDQVDF
>14|TRBJ2-7|TRBV12-3/TRBV12-4
CASSLYKPSYEQYF
>14|TRBJ2-7|TRBV28
CASSTIATPYEQYF
>13|TRBJ2-1|TRBV11-2
CASSLVGVNEQFF
>12|TRBJ2-7|TRBV12-5
CASGLDGQDKYF
>13|TRBJ1-1|TRBV6-5
CASSSTLREKAFF
>16|TRBJ2-4|TRBV20-1
CSASLPGLAVKNIQYF
>12|TRBJ2-3|TRBV20-1
CSAADRKDTQYF